This T cell receptor beta chain was profiled in a study of T cell repertoires in cytomegalovirus infection. Study as a whole: Indications of both CMV infection and matching HLA type were provided by public TCR beta signatures.

Germline V gene data show CDR1 as MNHEY and CDR2 as SMNVEV (reference sequence). The CDR3 runs to 14 residues. The V gene end was trimmed by 8 bases and the J gene end by 2 bases; junction bases not matched to a gene: 3. The study's findings and limits: CMV-specific TCR beta clonotypes restricted by HLA-C dominated the ex vivo response. Individuals carrying CMV plus the relevant HLA were identified by cumulative frequency of public TCR beta families.

TCRdb re-analysed the reads in MiXCR, keeping a single row per CDR3 protein. Seen here are around 250,000 distinct CDR3 sequences, about 17% observed once, and the top ten hold less than 60%. This clonotype was counted only a few times. Its antigen remains unknown. The material sequenced was CD8+ T cells from PBMCs. The genes are TRBV27 and TRBJ2-1; TRBD2 agrees at 10 bases. The receptor was isolated from a human donor in good health (CMV status not recorded). Some clones in this sample may be carry-over from other donors' samples. DNA of the CDR3: TGTGCCAGCGGGCTAGCGGGGGCCTACAATGAGCAGTTCTTC. Its translation: CASGLAGAYNEQFF.